This is a list of T cell receptor beta chains from one sample in a study of T cell responses to AZD1222 COVID-19 vaccine. Produced via immunoSEQ multiplex PCR; TCRdb's table is partial and in-frame only. This sample has roughly 110,000 clones, with about 90% found just once. Source: peripheral blood, taken on day 0 of AZD1222 vaccination. These receptors came from an adult in good health. Each CDR3 is given with its conserved first and last residue.

len: 15
j_gene: TRBJ2-5
v_gene: TRBV30
CDR3aa: CAWSEGLAGQETQYF

len: 14
j_gene: TRBJ1-2
v_gene: TRBV6-5
CDR3aa: CASSPGGGGYGYTF

len: 12
j_gene: TRBJ2-7
v_gene: TRBV7-9
CDR3aa: CASISGAYEQYF

len: 15
j_gene: TRBJ2-1
v_gene: TRBV7-9
CDR3aa: CASSPRAFGGVEQFF

len: 11
j_gene: TRBJ1-4
v_gene: TRBV28
CDR3aa: CASSYRSKLFF

len: 15
j_gene: TRBJ2-7
v_gene: TRBV11-3
CDR3aa: CASSLGYLVCYEQYF

len: 13
j_gene: TRBJ2-5
v_gene: TRBV7-9
CDR3aa: CASSLRSQETQYF

len: 16
j_gene: TRBJ2-7
v_gene: TRBV19
CDR3aa: CASRGGPGLPPYEQYF

len: 16
j_gene: TRBJ1-1
v_gene: TRBV7-3
CDR3aa: CASSPPRQGAGTEAFF

len: 14
j_gene: TRBJ2-3
v_gene: TRBV19
CDR3aa: CASSIRGREDTQYF

len: 15
j_gene: TRBJ1-6
v_gene: TRBV7-2
CDR3aa: CASSLGGTTNSPLHF

len: 17
j_gene: TRBJ1-5
v_gene: TRBV4-3
CDR3aa: CASSQDGSPGSNQPQHF

len: 13
j_gene: TRBJ1-2
v_gene: TRBV4-3
CDR3aa: CASSQGQSYGYTF

len: 14
j_gene: TRBJ1-1
v_gene: TRBV12-5
CDR3aa: CASGPGTPNTEAFF

len: 13
j_gene: TRBJ1-1
v_gene: TRBV28
CDR3aa: CASSLVRNTEAFF

len: 16
j_gene: TRBJ1-5
v_gene: TRBV7-2
CDR3aa: CASSLHSSTSNQPQHF

len: 14
j_gene: TRBJ2-2
v_gene: TRBV19
CDR3aa: CASQYGVNTGELFF

len: 16
j_gene: TRBJ2-4
v_gene: TRBV28
CDR3aa: CASSLQESGTGDIQYF